This T cell receptor beta chain was sequenced in a study of control samples from healthy donors and cancer patients. Produced via immunoSEQ multiplex PCR; TCRdb's table is partial and in-frame only. The table lists 180,000 or so clones, 80% to 95% of them singletons. The V and J ends lost 6 bases and 2 bases respectively, with 13 bases between them. The CDR3 length is 14 residues. The germline V gene encodes CDR1 SGHAT and CDR2 FQDESV (reference sequence). Material: blood. This TCR came from a woman aged 55-70 years in good health. The chain combines TRBV11-1 with TRBJ2-5; D uncertain. The CDR3 DNA is TGTGCCAGCAGTTCGGGCGTACTGCAAGAGACCCAGTACTTC. Its translation: CASSSGVLQETQYF. Full variable domain (outside the CDR3, taken from reference TRBV11-1 and TRBJ2-5): EAEVAQSPRYKITEKSQAVAFWCDPISGHATLYWYRQILGQGPELLVQFQDESVVDDSQLPKDRFSAERLKGVDSTLKIQPAELGDSAMYLCASSSGVLQETQYFGPGTRLLVL.